Listed below are T cell receptor beta chains from one sample, sequenced in a study of a mutant IDH1 vaccine in newly diagnosed glioma. This table comes from immunoSEQ multiplex PCR, and its TCRdb copy is limited to in-frame clones, with some not included. The table records about 54,000 clones, 65% to 85% of them present only once. Material: PBMCs, obtained from a glioma patient treated with radiotherapy, temozolomide or both. These TCRs come from a man aged 18-30 years with glioma. Both conserved end residues are part of each CDR3. A D gene is named only where the DNA matches it firmly. A row's size may be missing; if present it is once, few, many or a size class.

d_call clone_size j_call v_call cdr3_aa cdr3_nt
NA NA TRBJ1-5 TRBV2 CASSPGHRNQPQHF TGTGCCAGCAGTCCCGGACATCGAAATCAGCCCCAGCATTTT
NA NA TRBJ2-3 TRBV9 CASSVEGRNTDTQYF TGTGCCAGCAGCGTAGAGGGACGGAACACAGATACGCAGTATTTT
NA NA TRBJ2-7 TRBV30 CAWSVIRDGEQYF TGTGCCTGGAGTGTAATAAGGGACGGTGAGCAGTACTTC
NA NA TRBJ1-5 TRBV19 CASSIAPYEPQHF TGTGCCAGTAGTATAGCCCCTTATGAGCCCCAGCATTTT
NA NA TRBJ1-1 TRBV6-5 CASSYAKQVVAFF TGTGCCAGCAGTTATGCCAAGCAAGTAGTAGCTTTCTTT
NA NA TRBJ1-3 TRBV2 CATRQDSGNTIYF TGTGCCACGCGACAGGACTCTGGAAACACCATATATTTT
NA NA TRBJ2-5 TRBV30 CAWRTRVEETQYF TGTGCCTGGAGAACCAGGGTAGAGGAGACCCAGTACTTC
TRBD2 NA TRBJ2-7 TRBV7-2 CASSPLRGGPYEQYF TGTGCCAGCAGCCCTCTGCGCGGGGGACCCTACGAGCAGTACTTC
TRBD1 NA TRBJ1-2 TRBV27 CASSPAPHRGHGYTF TGTGCCAGCAGTCCAGCCCCCCACAGGGGCCATGGCTACACCTTC
TRBD1 few TRBJ1-1 TRBV29-1 CSGNRGVNTEAFF TGCAGCGGTAACAGGGGAGTAAACACTGAAGCTTTCTTT
TRBD1 NA TRBJ1-2 TRBV7-8 CASSSQGNNYGYTF TGTGCCAGCAGCTCACAGGGGAATAACTATGGCTACACCTTC
NA few TRBJ1-1 TRBV6-5 CASSYATENTEAFF TGTGCCAGCAGTTATGCGACGGAGAACACTGAAGCTTTCTTT
NA NA TRBJ1-5 TRBV9 CASSARAGWGQPQHF TGTGCCAGCAGCGCGAGGGCAGGGTGGGGTCAGCCCCAGCATTTT
TRBD2 NA TRBJ2-2 TRBV29-1 CSGSGSRNTGELFF TGCAGCGGTAGCGGGAGCCGAAACACCGGGGAGCTGTTTTTT
NA NA TRBJ2-5 TRBV5-1 CASSWTEKETQYF TGCGCCAGCAGCTGGACAGAGAAAGAGACCCAGTACTTC
TRBD2 NA TRBJ2-7 TRBV19 CASSASSGAYEQYF TGTGCCAGTAGTGCCTCTAGCGGGGCCTACGAGCAGTACTTC
NA NA TRBJ1-5 TRBV9 CASSPRGGRGSNQPQHF TGTGCCAGCAGCCCCCGGGGGGGGCGGGGGAGCAATCAGCCCCAGCATTTT
NA NA TRBJ1-2 TRBV19 CASSITSKGAGNYGYTF TGTGCCAGTAGTATTACTTCCAAGGGAGCAGGGAACTATGGCTACACCTTC
NA NA TRBJ1-2 TRBV30 CAWSGGGGYTF TGTGCCTGGAGTGGAGGGGGAGGCTACACCTTC
NA few TRBJ2-7 TRBV30 CAWRRTTGGTYEQYF TGTGCCTGGAGGAGAACCACCGGGGGAACCTACGAGCAGTACTTC
TRBD2 NA TRBJ2-3 TRBV19 CASSIASGPTDTQYF TGTGCCAGTAGTATAGCTAGCGGCCCCACAGATACGCAGTATTTT
NA NA TRBJ1-6 TRBV5-6 CASSVWGALNSPLHF TGTGCCAGCAGCGTATGGGGGGCCCTGAATTCACCCCTCCACTTT
NA NA TRBJ2-3 TRBV7-9 CASSLAGIHTQYF TGTGCCAGCAGCTTAGCGGGCATACATACGCAGTATTTT
NA NA TRBJ1-5 TRBV5-8 CASSPRGLNQPQHF TGTGCCAGCAGCCCCAGGGGCCTCAATCAGCCCCAGCATTTT
NA NA TRBJ2-2 TRBV6-1 CASSEWEQTGELFF TGTGCCAGCAGTGAATGGGAGCAAACCGGGGAGCTGTTTTTT
TRBD2 NA TRBJ2-3 TRBV5-1 CASSLTSGGADTQYF TGCGCCAGCAGCTTGACTAGCGGGGGCGCAGATACGCAGTATTTT
NA NA TRBJ1-4 TRBV5-1 CASSFAPGTPNNEKLFF TGCGCCAGCAGCTTCGCCCCCGGGACACCGAATAATGAAAAACTGTTTTTT
NA NA TRBJ1-6 TRBV6-5 CASSSTGVSVPPLHF TGTGCCAGCAGCTCAACTGGGGTGAGTGTTCCACCCCTCCACTTT
NA NA TRBJ1-3 TRBV4-3 CASSQAIGNSGNTIYF TGCGCCAGCAGCCAAGCAATCGGCAATTCTGGAAACACCATATATTTT
NA NA TRBJ2-3 TRBV4-3 CASSQDSRTDTQYF TGCGCCAGCAGCCAAGATAGCAGGACAGATACGCAGTATTTT
TRBD2 NA TRBJ2-7 TRBV19 CASSPGGGEQYF TGTGCCAGTAGTCCGGGGGGAGGCGAGCAGTACTTC
NA NA TRBJ1-4 TRBV7-2 CASSLDWERGEKLFF TGTGCCAGCAGCTTGGACTGGGAGAGGGGTGAAAAACTGTTTTTT
TRBD1 NA TRBJ1-5 TRBV6-1 CASSGSAGQAYRWGPQHF TGTGCCAGCAGTGGGAGTGCAGGACAGGCTTATCGATGGGGGCCCCAGCATTTT
NA few TRBJ1-1 TRBV4-3 CASSQEFPGLNTEAFF TGCGCCAGCAGCCAAGAGTTTCCAGGTTTGAACACTGAAGCTTTCTTT
NA NA TRBJ2-7 TRBV29-1 CSVELPSGEQYF TGCAGCGTTGAACTTCCTTCAGGGGAGCAGTACTTC
TRBD2 once TRBJ2-1 TRBV29-1 CSVPRVAGGEQFF TGCAGCGTCCCCCGAGTAGCGGGAGGGGAGCAGTTCTTC
TRBD2 NA TRBJ2-3 TRBV5-6 CASSFATAGRSTDTQYF TGTGCCAGCAGCTTCGCCACAGCGGGGAGAAGCACAGATACGCAGTATTTT
NA NA TRBJ2-7 TRBV30 CAWQGPPYEQYF TGTGCCTGGCAGGGCCCCCCCTACGAGCAGTACTTC
NA NA TRBJ2-7 TRBV5-1 CASSPGTARGEQYF TGCGCCAGCAGCCCCGGGACCGCGAGAGGAGAGCAGTACTTC
NA NA TRBJ1-5 TRBV6-1 CASSEAPHSNQPQHF TGTGCCAGCAGTGAAGCACCCCATAGCAATCAGCCCCAGCATTTT
NA NA TRBJ1-1 TRBV7-2 CASSRGAEAFF TGTGCCAGCAGCCGGGGAGCTGAAGCTTTCTTT
TRBD1 few TRBJ1-1 TRBV7-9 CASSSSRGTENTEAFF TGTGCCAGCAGCTCCTCGAGGGGGACAGAGAACACTGAAGCTTTCTTT
NA NA TRBJ2-6 TRBV4-3 CASSKAPSGANVLTF TGCGCCAGCAGCAAGGCGCCCTCTGGGGCCAACGTCCTGACTTTC
TRBD1 NA TRBJ1-4 TRBV18 CASSGQGTSTNEKLFF TGTGCCAGCTCCGGACAGGGGACTTCAACTAATGAAAAACTGTTTTTT
TRBD1 NA TRBJ2-5 TRBV6-5 CASSYDRGQETQYF TGTGCCAGCAGCTACGACAGGGGACAAGAGACCCAGTACTTC
TRBD1 once TRBJ2-5 TRBV7-9 CASSLTGEGQETQYF TGTGCCAGCAGCTTAACAGGGGAAGGCCAAGAGACCCAGTACTTC
NA NA TRBJ2-6 TRBV25-1 CASSATPGTGANVLTF TGTGCCAGCAGCGCGACGCCAGGGACTGGGGCCAACGTCCTGACTTTC
NA NA TRBJ1-1 TRBV5-8 CASSRGLTNTEAFF TGTGCCAGCAGCCGGGGACTGACAAACACTGAAGCTTTCTTT
NA NA TRBJ1-4 TRBV16 CASSLSGRGAKNEKLFF TGTGCCAGCAGCCTATCAGGCCGAGGAGCCAAAAATGAAAAACTGTTTTTT
TRBD2 few TRBJ2-2 TRBV27 CASSFGIAGFGELFF TGTGCCAGCAGTTTCGGGATAGCGGGATTCGGGGAGCTGTTTTTT